A selection of T cell receptor beta chains follows, all from one sample in a study of cytotoxic CD8 clonotypes in ibrutinib-treated CLL. Profiled with immunoSEQ multiplex PCR; TCRdb holds only in-frame clones, not every one. The sample records roughly 250,000 clones, 70% being singletons. Sequences were derived from PBMCs, sampled after 24 months of ibrutinib treatment. These receptors all stem from a human donor with chronic lymphocytic leukemia. The CDR3 runs from the conserved cysteine through the conserved F or W. Fields, in order: CDR3 DNA, CDR3 protein, clone size, V gene, D gene, J gene. D genes are given only for firm matches. Some rows mark clone size as missing; the rest say once, few, many or name a class of expanded clone.

cdr3_nt: TGTGCCAGCAGCTTCACGGACAGGGTCAGTTTTGAGCAGTTCTTC
cdr3_aa: CASSFTDRVSFEQFF
clone_size: -
v_call: TRBV7-2
d_call: TRBD1
j_call: TRBJ2-1

cdr3_nt: TGTGCCAGCAGCTTACGGTGGGGTCGTGGCCGCGCCGTCGACTACGAGCAGTACTTC
cdr3_aa: CASSLRWGRGRAVDYEQYF
clone_size: once
v_call: TRBV13
d_call: -
j_call: TRBJ2-7

cdr3_nt: TGTGCCAGTCGCGTGGGGGGACGCGGTAATGAGCAGTTCTTC
cdr3_aa: CASRVGGRGNEQFF
clone_size: few
v_call: TRBV19
d_call: -
j_call: TRBJ2-1

cdr3_nt: TGTGCCAGCAGCACGGACAGGGCAAGTGCGCAGTACTTC
cdr3_aa: CASSTDRASAQYF
clone_size: -
v_call: TRBV9
d_call: TRBD1
j_call: TRBJ2-7

cdr3_nt: TGCGCCAGCAGCCCGGGACAGGGTGGCGGTCCGGGGAACACTGAAGCTTTCTTT
cdr3_aa: CASSPGQGGGPGNTEAFF
clone_size: -
v_call: TRBV5-1
d_call: TRBD1
j_call: TRBJ1-1

cdr3_nt: TGTGCCTGGAGTCTCATAGGGGACGAAGCTTTCTTT
cdr3_aa: CAWSLIGDEAFF
clone_size: -
v_call: TRBV30
d_call: -
j_call: TRBJ1-1

cdr3_nt: TGCAGTGCTCGGAATGAGCAGTTCTTC
cdr3_aa: CSARNEQFF
clone_size: -
v_call: TRBV20-1
d_call: -
j_call: TRBJ2-1

cdr3_nt: TGCGCCAGCAGCTTGTACAGGGAAGGCCCAATCTCCGACGAGCAGTACTTC
cdr3_aa: CASSLYREGPISDEQYF
clone_size: few
v_call: TRBV5-1
d_call: -
j_call: TRBJ2-7

cdr3_nt: TGCAGCGGCGGGGACAGCAATCAGCCCCAGCATTTT
cdr3_aa: CSGGDSNQPQHF
clone_size: -
v_call: TRBV29-1
d_call: -
j_call: TRBJ1-5

cdr3_nt: TGTGCCATCAGTGACCTCTCTAGGCGGGGAGACTATGGCTACACCTTC
cdr3_aa: CAISDLSRRGDYGYTF
clone_size: once
v_call: TRBV10-3
d_call: -
j_call: TRBJ1-2

cdr3_nt: TGTGCCAGCAGCTTGAACGATTACACTGAAGCTTTCTTT
cdr3_aa: CASSLNDYTEAFF
clone_size: -
v_call: TRBV5-6
d_call: -
j_call: TRBJ1-1

cdr3_nt: TGCGCCAGCAAGGAGGGAGGGCCCTACAATGAGCAGTTCTTC
cdr3_aa: CASKEGGPYNEQFF
clone_size: -
v_call: TRBV5-1
d_call: TRBD2
j_call: TRBJ2-1

cdr3_nt: TGTGCCAGCAGTATAACGGGACAGGTGGGAGAACTGTTTTTT
cdr3_aa: CASSITGQVGELFF
clone_size: -
v_call: TRBV5-4
d_call: TRBD1
j_call: TRBJ1-4

cdr3_nt: TGTGCCAGCAGTTATCACGCAGGCAGGACTGAAGCTTTCTTT
cdr3_aa: CASSYHAGRTEAFF
clone_size: -
v_call: TRBV27
d_call: -
j_call: TRBJ1-1

cdr3_nt: TGTGCCAGCAGCTTTCTCGAGACCCAGTACTTC
cdr3_aa: CASSFLETQYF
clone_size: -
v_call: TRBV11-2
d_call: -
j_call: TRBJ2-5

cdr3_nt: TGTGCCAGCAGTGTGCGGACAGGGGAAAATCAGCCCCAGCATTTT
cdr3_aa: CASSVRTGENQPQHF
clone_size: -
v_call: TRBV2
d_call: TRBD1
j_call: TRBJ1-5

cdr3_nt: TGTGCCAGCTCACCGGCCTTGATGCAGGTCTTC
cdr3_aa: CASSPALMQVF
clone_size: once
v_call: TRBV18
d_call: -
j_call: TRBJ1-2

cdr3_nt: TGTGCCAGCAGTGAGCCGGGACAGCACCCCACAGATACGCAGTATTTT
cdr3_aa: CASSEPGQHPTDTQYF
clone_size: -
v_call: TRBV25-1
d_call: TRBD1
j_call: TRBJ2-3

cdr3_nt: TGCGCCAGCAGCCAACAGGACAGGGTAGACTACGAGCAGTACTTC
cdr3_aa: CASSQQDRVDYEQYF
clone_size: -
v_call: TRBV4-1
d_call: TRBD1
j_call: TRBJ2-7

cdr3_nt: TGTGCCAGCAGTTTGGAAACAGGGAGGAAGTACTTC
cdr3_aa: CASSLETGRKYF
clone_size: -
v_call: TRBV28
d_call: -
j_call: TRBJ2-7

cdr3_nt: TGTGCCAGCACTCCGAGCGGGAGAATCGCAGATACGCAGTATTTT
cdr3_aa: CASTPSGRIADTQYF
clone_size: -
v_call: TRBV28
d_call: TRBD2
j_call: TRBJ2-3

cdr3_nt: TGTGCCAGCAGCGCAAAGTCGGGGAATGAGCAGTTCTTC
cdr3_aa: CASSAKSGNEQFF
clone_size: -
v_call: TRBV9
d_call: -
j_call: TRBJ2-1

cdr3_nt: TGCAGCGTTGGGGCAGGGGTGGTGCGTACCGGGGAGCTGTTTTTT
cdr3_aa: CSVGAGVVRTGELFF
clone_size: -
v_call: TRBV29-1
d_call: -
j_call: TRBJ2-2

cdr3_nt: TGTGCCTGGAAACAGGGAAGCTCTGGAAACACCATATATTTT
cdr3_aa: CAWKQGSSGNTIYF
clone_size: -
v_call: TRBV30
d_call: -
j_call: TRBJ1-3

cdr3_nt: TGCGCCAGCAGCCAAGAAAGGGCCCTAGCCACGAGCTCCTACAATGAGCAGTTCTTC
cdr3_aa: CASSQERALATSSYNEQFF
clone_size: few
v_call: TRBV4-1
d_call: -
j_call: TRBJ2-1

cdr3_nt: TGCAGCGTGGCCCAAGGGAGCTCCAGTCAGCCCCAGCATTTT
cdr3_aa: CSVAQGSSSQPQHF
clone_size: -
v_call: TRBV29-1
d_call: -
j_call: TRBJ1-5

cdr3_nt: TGCGCCAGCAGCGTAGAGAGTTACACTGAAGCTTTCTTT
cdr3_aa: CASSVESYTEAFF
clone_size: few
v_call: TRBV5-1
d_call: -
j_call: TRBJ1-1

cdr3_nt: TGTGCCTGGAACGCCCCGACTGGCACAGATACGCAGTATTTT
cdr3_aa: CAWNAPTGTDTQYF
clone_size: -
v_call: TRBV30
d_call: -
j_call: TRBJ2-3

cdr3_nt: TGTGCCAGCTCCCCGTTGGAGACAGGGGACCATGGCTACACCTTC
cdr3_aa: CASSPLETGDHGYTF
clone_size: -
v_call: TRBV18
d_call: TRBD1
j_call: TRBJ1-2

cdr3_nt: TGCGCCAGCAGCCAAGAAAAGGGTTCGGAGACCCAGTACTTC
cdr3_aa: CASSQEKGSETQYF
clone_size: few
v_call: TRBV4-1
d_call: -
j_call: TRBJ2-5

cdr3_nt: TGTGCCATCTCGGACAGGGGGGGAGGGAATGAGCAGTTCTTC
cdr3_aa: CAISDRGGGNEQFF
clone_size: -
v_call: TRBV19
d_call: TRBD1
j_call: TRBJ2-1

cdr3_nt: TGTGCCAGCAGCTTATGGACAGCAGAATCCCAGCCCCAGCATTTT
cdr3_aa: CASSLWTAESQPQHF
clone_size: -
v_call: TRBV5-5
d_call: -
j_call: TRBJ1-5

cdr3_nt: TGTGCCACCGGTCCGACGGGGGGCGAGACCCAGTACTTC
cdr3_aa: CATGPTGGETQYF
clone_size: -
v_call: TRBV10-3
d_call: -
j_call: TRBJ2-5

cdr3_nt: TGCAGTGTTGGGGAGGACATTCAGTACTTC
cdr3_aa: CSVGEDIQYF
clone_size: -
v_call: TRBV20-1
d_call: -
j_call: TRBJ2-4

cdr3_nt: TGTGCCATCCGCTCCGGGACAGGCGACTACGAGCAGTACTTC
cdr3_aa: CAIRSGTGDYEQYF
clone_size: -
v_call: TRBV10-3
d_call: TRBD1
j_call: TRBJ2-7

cdr3_nt: TGTGCCAGCTCACCACAGGTCGAGCCCGACTGGTGGAAACTGTTTTTT
cdr3_aa: CASSPQVEPDWWKLFF
clone_size: -
v_call: TRBV18
d_call: -
j_call: TRBJ1-4

cdr3_nt: TGTGCCAGCAGTTTATCGGGGGCTAACTATGGCTACACCTTC
cdr3_aa: CASSLSGANYGYTF
clone_size: -
v_call: TRBV27
d_call: -
j_call: TRBJ1-2

cdr3_nt: TGTGCCAGCAGCGAATACCTCTTAGTGGGACCCCAAGAGACCCAGTACTTC
cdr3_aa: CASSEYLLVGPQETQYF
clone_size: -
v_call: TRBV9
d_call: -
j_call: TRBJ2-5

cdr3_nt: TGTGCCAGCAGCCAGGGAAACAGGGTCCGTTCCGGGGAGCTGTTTTTT
cdr3_aa: CASSQGNRVRSGELFF
clone_size: -
v_call: TRBV14
d_call: -
j_call: TRBJ2-2

cdr3_nt: TGTGCCAGCAGGTTCCTCCAGCCGAGAACTGAAGCTTTCTTT
cdr3_aa: CASRFLQPRTEAFF
clone_size: once
v_call: TRBV28
d_call: -
j_call: TRBJ1-1

cdr3_nt: TGTGCCAGTAGTATTAAAGCGGGAGGGGTTAACATTCAGTACTTC
cdr3_aa: CASSIKAGGVNIQYF
clone_size: few
v_call: TRBV19
d_call: TRBD2
j_call: TRBJ2-4

cdr3_nt: TGTGCCAGTCAGTGGGGCTACACCTTC
cdr3_aa: CASQWGYTF
clone_size: -
v_call: TRBV6-4
d_call: -
j_call: TRBJ1-2

cdr3_nt: TGTGCCAGCAGCTTAGAACAGGGTCAGGGCTACACCTTC
cdr3_aa: CASSLEQGQGYTF
clone_size: -
v_call: TRBV7-9
d_call: -
j_call: TRBJ1-2

cdr3_nt: TGTGCCGAATCTGGACAGGATACGCAGTATTTT
cdr3_aa: CAESGQDTQYF
clone_size: -
v_call: TRBV2
d_call: -
j_call: TRBJ2-3

cdr3_nt: TGTGCCAGCAGTTACTCGATGGACGAGCAGTACTTC
cdr3_aa: CASSYSMDEQYF
clone_size: -
v_call: TRBV6-5
d_call: -
j_call: TRBJ2-7

cdr3_nt: TGTGCCAGCAGCCAAGGGGGGGGATCCTACGAGCAGTACTTC
cdr3_aa: CASSQGGGSYEQYF
clone_size: -
v_call: TRBV7-9
d_call: -
j_call: TRBJ2-7

cdr3_nt: TGTGCCAGCAGCGTAGGGCGGGTCGAGAACGAGCAGTACTTC
cdr3_aa: CASSVGRVENEQYF
clone_size: -
v_call: TRBV9
d_call: -
j_call: TRBJ2-7

cdr3_nt: TGTGCCAGCAGTCCCCCCCCGGTTGGGGCGGAAGCCTACGAGCAGTACTTC
cdr3_aa: CASSPPPVGAEAYEQYF
clone_size: -
v_call: TRBV28
d_call: -
j_call: TRBJ2-7

cdr3_nt: TGCGCCAGCAGCTTGGGGACTTCCGGCAGTGAGCAGTTCTTC
cdr3_aa: CASSLGTSGSEQFF
clone_size: -
v_call: TRBV5-1
d_call: -
j_call: TRBJ2-1

cdr3_nt: TGTGCCAGCAGCGTAGGACAGGCAATGAATCAGCCCCAGCATTTT
cdr3_aa: CASSVGQAMNQPQHF
clone_size: -
v_call: TRBV9
d_call: -
j_call: TRBJ1-5

cdr3_nt: TGTGCCAGCAAGCTAGGGCAGGGTGCCGGCTACACCTTC
cdr3_aa: CASKLGQGAGYTF
clone_size: -
v_call: TRBV7-8
d_call: -
j_call: TRBJ1-2

cdr3_nt: TGTGCCAGCAGTGCAGGGAAAGGCTACACCTTC
cdr3_aa: CASSAGKGYTF
clone_size: few
v_call: TRBV2
d_call: -
j_call: TRBJ1-2